Each of the 7 T cell receptor beta chains below was sequenced from the same sample in a study of T-cell reconstitution after alpha-beta-depleted transplantation in children. It was with unique molecular identifiers that the TCRbeta library was prepared. TCRdb passed the PCR reads through MiXCR, listing each CDR3 protein once. In the table there are almost 500,000 distinct CDR3 sequences, under 12% of which are singletons. The sequencing used PBMCs, collected before TCRalphabeta/CD19-depleted stem cell transplant. The receptors stem from a child aged 2 to 10 with inherited bone marrow failure, due to receive a stem cell transplant.

This clonotype was counted ten times or more. The chain couples TRBV4-2 to TRBJ2-1, with TRBD2 matching over 10 bases. The CDR3 has 18 residues. Germline V gene sequence: CDR1 LGHNA, CDR2 YNFKEQ. Unmatched junction bases numbered 10, after V lost 1 base and J lost 4 bases. The CDR3 protein is CASSQVGGGSGRYNEQFF. The DNA of the CDR3 is TGTGCCAGCAGCCAAGTTGGGGGGGGTAGCGGGAGGTACAATGAGCAGTTCTTC.

This clonotype was counted many times. The chain carries TRBV20-1 and TRBJ1-2; no clear D gene. Germline CDR1 is DFQATT and CDR2 is SNEGSKA (reference sequence). This CDR3 is 12 amino acids long. Trimming pared 2 bases from V and 2 bases from J, leaving 6 bases between. The CDR3 spells CSARKGNYGYTF. The CDR3 DNA follows: TGCAGTGCTAGAAAAGGGAACTATGGCTACACCTTC.

The chain combines TRBV30 with TRBJ2-1; 9 bases map to TRBD2. V trimming: 0 bases; J trimming: 2 bases; junction bases outside the gene matches: 5. CDR3 length: 16 residues. CDR1 is GTSNPN and CDR2 is SVGIG in the germline V gene (reference sequence). The CDR3 sequence is CAWSVMASGTYNEQFF. In DNA, the CDR3 is TGTGCCTGGAGTGTAATGGCTAGCGGGACCTACAATGAGCAGTTCTTC.

The table lists this clonotype with many counts. The chain couples TRBV4-2 to TRBJ2-2; 7 bases agree with TRBD2. The length of the CDR3 is 17 residues. Germline-derived CDR1 and CDR2 are LGHNA and YNFKEQ. The J segment lost 2 bases and the V segment lost 2 bases, leaving 8 bases of the junction unmatched. The CDR3 region is CASSQIKTGGNTGELFF. The CDR3 DNA is TGTGCCAGCAGCCAAATAAAAACGGGAGGAAACACCGGGGAGCTGTTTTTT.

This clonotype occurred many times. The chain has TRBV5-4 and TRBJ2-4; a weak D match, TRBD2 (7 bases). V was trimmed by 4 bases and J by 5 bases, leaving 16 bases between them. Germline CDR1 reads SGHNT; CDR2 reads YYREEE (reference sequence). CDR3 size: 15 residues. Here the CDR3 reads CASSVSRGGENIQYF. Here the CDR3 DNA reads TGTGCCAGCAGCGTATCCAGGGGAGGGGAAAACATTCAGTACTTC.

This clonotype has only a few counts. The genes are TRBV27 and TRBJ2-7; weak D call: TRBD1 (6 bases). V lost 4 bases and J 4 bases, leaving 14 bases between the germline ends. CDR3 length equals 14 residues. Germline assignment: CDR1 MNHEY and CDR2 SMNVEV (reference sequence). The CDR3 here is CASSSVTGKYEQYF. The CDR3 coding sequence is TGTGCCAGCAGTTCGGTGACAGGAAAGTACGAGCAGTACTTC.

The sample holds many counts of this clonotype. The genes are TRBV3-1 and TRBJ1-4; D remains ambiguous. Trimming removed 2 bases from V and 0 bases from J, with 19 bases in between. This CDR3 is 19 amino acids long. The germline V gene encodes CDR1 LGHDT and CDR2 YNNKEL (reference sequence). DNA for the CDR3: TGTGCCAGCAGCCAAAGACCGATGACCTTCAGACCAACTAATGAAAAACTGTTTTTT. Amino acid sequence: CASSQRPMTFRPTNEKLFF.